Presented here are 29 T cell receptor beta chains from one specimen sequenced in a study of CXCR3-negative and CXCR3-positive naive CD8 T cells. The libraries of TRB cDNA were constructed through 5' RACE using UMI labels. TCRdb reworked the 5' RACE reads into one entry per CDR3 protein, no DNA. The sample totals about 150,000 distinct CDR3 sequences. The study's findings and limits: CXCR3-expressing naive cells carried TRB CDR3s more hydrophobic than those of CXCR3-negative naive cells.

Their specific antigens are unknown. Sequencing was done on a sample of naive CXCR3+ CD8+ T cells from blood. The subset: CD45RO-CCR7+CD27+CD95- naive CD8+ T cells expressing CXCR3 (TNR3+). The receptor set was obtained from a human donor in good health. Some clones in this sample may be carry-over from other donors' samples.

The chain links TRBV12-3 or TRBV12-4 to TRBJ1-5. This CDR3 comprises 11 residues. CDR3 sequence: CASGNILAQHF.

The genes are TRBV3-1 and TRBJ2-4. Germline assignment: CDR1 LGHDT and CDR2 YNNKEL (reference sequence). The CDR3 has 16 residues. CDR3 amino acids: CASSQDAWLAKNIQYF.

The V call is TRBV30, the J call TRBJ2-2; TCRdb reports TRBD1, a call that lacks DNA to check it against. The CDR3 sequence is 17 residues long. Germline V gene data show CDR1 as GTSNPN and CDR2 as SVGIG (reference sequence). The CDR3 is CASRDRGRLINTGELFF.

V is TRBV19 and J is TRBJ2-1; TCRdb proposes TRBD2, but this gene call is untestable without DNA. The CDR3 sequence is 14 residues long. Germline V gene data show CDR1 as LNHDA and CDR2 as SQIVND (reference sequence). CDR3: CASGGLGLKYEQFF.

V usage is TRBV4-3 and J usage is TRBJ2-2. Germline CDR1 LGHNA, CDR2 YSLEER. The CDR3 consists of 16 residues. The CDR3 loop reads CASSHHRRIGVGELFF.

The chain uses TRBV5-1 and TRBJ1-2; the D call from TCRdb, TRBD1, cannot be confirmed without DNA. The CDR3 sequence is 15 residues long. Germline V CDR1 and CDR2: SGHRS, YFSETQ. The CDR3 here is CASSQDRGRGYGYTF.

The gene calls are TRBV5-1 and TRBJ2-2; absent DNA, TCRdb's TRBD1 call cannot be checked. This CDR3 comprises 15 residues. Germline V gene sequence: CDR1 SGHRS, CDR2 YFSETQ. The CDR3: CASSKGQGWTGELFF.

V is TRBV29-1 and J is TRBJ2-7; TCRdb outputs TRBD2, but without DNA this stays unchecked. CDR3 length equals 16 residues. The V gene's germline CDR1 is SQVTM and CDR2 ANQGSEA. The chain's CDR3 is CSVEAGLAGAFYEQYF.

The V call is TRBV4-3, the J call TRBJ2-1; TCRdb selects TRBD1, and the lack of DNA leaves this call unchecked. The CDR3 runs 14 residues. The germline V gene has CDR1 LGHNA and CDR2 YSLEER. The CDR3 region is CASSQREDYNEQFF.

CDR3 protein: CASSLLASGRYEQYF. The chain employs TRBV27 and TRBJ2-7; TCRdb calls TRBD2, which cannot be checked without DNA. The germline V gene has CDR1 MNHEY and CDR2 SMNVEV (reference sequence). This CDR3 is 15 amino acids long.

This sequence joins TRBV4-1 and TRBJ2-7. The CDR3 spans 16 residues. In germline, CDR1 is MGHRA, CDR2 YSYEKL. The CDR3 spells CASSQELAGGLYEQYF.

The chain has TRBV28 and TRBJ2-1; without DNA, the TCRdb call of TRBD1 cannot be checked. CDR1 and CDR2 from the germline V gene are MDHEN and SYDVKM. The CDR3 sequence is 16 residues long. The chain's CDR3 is CASSLFRGPAYNEQFF.

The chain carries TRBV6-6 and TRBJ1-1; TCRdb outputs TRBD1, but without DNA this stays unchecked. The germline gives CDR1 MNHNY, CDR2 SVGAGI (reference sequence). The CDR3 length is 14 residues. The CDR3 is CASQAQGARTEAFF.

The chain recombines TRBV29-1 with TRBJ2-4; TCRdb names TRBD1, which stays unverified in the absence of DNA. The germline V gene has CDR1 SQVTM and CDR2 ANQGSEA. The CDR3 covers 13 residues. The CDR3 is CSVTVPLGNIQYF. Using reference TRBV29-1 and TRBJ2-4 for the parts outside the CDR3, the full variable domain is SAVISQKPSRDICQRGTSLTIQCQVDSQVTMMFWYRQQPGQSLTLIATANQGSEATYESGFVIDKFPISRPNLTFSTLTVSNMSPEDSSIYLCSVTVPLGNIQYFGAGTRLSVL.

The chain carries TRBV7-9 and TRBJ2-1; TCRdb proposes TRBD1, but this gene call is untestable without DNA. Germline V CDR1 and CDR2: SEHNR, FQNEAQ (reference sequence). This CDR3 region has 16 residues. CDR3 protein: CASSLEGAISYNEQFF.

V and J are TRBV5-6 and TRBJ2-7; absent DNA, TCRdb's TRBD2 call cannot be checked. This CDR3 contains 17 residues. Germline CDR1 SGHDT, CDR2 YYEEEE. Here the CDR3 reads CASSLTTSGSYTYEQYF.

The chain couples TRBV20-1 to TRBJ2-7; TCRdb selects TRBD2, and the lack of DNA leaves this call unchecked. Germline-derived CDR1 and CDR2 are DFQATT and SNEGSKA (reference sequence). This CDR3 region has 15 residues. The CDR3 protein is CSASLWTSGFYEQYF.

CDR3: CASSQEVSSYNEQFF. The rearrangement links TRBV14 to TRBJ2-1. Germline V gives CDR1 SGHDN, CDR2 FVKESK. The CDR3 loop spans 15 amino acids.

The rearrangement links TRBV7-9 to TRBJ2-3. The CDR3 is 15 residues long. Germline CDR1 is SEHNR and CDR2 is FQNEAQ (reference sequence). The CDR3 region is CASSLPGVAWDTQYF. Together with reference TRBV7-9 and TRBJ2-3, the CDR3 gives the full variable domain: DTGVSQNPRHKITKRGQNVTFRCDPISEHNRLYWYRQTLGQGPEFLTYFQNEAQLEKSRLLSDRFSAERPKGSFSTLEIQRTEQGDSAMYLCASSLPGVAWDTQYFGPGTRLTVL.

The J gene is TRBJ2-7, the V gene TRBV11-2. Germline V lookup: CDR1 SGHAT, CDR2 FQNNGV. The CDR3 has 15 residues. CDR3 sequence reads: CASSLNGNGLYEQYF.

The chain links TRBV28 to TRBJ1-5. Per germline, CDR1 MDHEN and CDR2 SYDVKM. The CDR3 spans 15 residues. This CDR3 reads CASSPGPRGGQPQHF.

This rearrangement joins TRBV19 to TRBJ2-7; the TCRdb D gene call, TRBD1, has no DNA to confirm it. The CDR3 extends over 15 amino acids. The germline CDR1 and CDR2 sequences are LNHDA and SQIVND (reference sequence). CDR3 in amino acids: CASRKTGALNHEQYF.

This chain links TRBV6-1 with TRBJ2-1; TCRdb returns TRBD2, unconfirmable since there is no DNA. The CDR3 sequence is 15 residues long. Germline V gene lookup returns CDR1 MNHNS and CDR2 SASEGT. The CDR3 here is CASSRTSGGVNELFF.

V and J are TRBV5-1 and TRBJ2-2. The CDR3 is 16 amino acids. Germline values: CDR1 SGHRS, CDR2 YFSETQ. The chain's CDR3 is CASSLGKYSNTGELFF.

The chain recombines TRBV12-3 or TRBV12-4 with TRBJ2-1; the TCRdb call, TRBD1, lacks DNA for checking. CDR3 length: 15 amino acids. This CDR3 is CASSDRDDSYNEQFF.

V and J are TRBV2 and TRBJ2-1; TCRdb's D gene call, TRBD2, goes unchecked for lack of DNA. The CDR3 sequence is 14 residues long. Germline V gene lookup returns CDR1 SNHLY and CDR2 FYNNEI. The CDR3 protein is CASSGGGTYNEQFF.

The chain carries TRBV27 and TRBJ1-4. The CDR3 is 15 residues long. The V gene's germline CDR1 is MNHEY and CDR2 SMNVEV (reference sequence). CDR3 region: CASSLRQPTNEKLFF.

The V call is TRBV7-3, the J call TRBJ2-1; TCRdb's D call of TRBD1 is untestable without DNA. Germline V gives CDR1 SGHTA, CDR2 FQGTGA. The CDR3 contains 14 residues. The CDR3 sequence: CASSLTGFGNEQFF. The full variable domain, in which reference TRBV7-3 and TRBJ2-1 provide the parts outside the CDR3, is GAGVSQTPSNKVTEKGKYVELRCDPISGHTALYWYRQSLGQGPEFLIYFQGTGAADDSGLPNDRFFAVRPEGSVSTLKIQRTERGDSAVYLCASSLTGFGNEQFFGPGTRLTVL.

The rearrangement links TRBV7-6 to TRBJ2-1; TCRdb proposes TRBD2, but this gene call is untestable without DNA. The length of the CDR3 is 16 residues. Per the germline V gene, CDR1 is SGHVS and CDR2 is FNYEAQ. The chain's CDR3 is CASSQEAGPIYNEQFF.